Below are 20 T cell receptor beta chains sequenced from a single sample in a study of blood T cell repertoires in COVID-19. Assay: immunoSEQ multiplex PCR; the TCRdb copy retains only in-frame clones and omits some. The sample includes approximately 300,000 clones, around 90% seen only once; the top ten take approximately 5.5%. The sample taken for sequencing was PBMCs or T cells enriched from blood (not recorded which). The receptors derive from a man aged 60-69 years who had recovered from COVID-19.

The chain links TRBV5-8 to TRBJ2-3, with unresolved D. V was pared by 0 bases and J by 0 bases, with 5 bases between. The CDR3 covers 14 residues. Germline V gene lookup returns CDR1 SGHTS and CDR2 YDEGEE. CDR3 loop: CASSLAPSTDTQYF. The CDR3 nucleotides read TGTGCCAGCAGCTTGGCCCCTAGCACAGATACGCAGTATTTT.

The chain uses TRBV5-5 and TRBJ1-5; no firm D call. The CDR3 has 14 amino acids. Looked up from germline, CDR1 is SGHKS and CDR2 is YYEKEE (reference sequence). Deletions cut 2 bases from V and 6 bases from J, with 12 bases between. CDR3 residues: CASSFRWEGQPQHF. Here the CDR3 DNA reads TGTGCCAGCAGCTTTCGATGGGAGGGTCAGCCCCAGCATTTT.

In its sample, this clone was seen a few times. Here the CDR3 DNA reads TGTGCCAGCAGTTTAACAGCAGGGAACTATGGCTACACCTTC. The encoded protein is CASSLTAGNYGYTF. The chain links TRBV28 to TRBJ1-2; tentatively, D is TRBD1 (5 bases). With 2 bases removed from V and 2 bases from J, the gap between germline ends came to 9 bases. Germline CDR1 and CDR2: MDHEN and SYDVKM. CDR3 length: 14 residues.

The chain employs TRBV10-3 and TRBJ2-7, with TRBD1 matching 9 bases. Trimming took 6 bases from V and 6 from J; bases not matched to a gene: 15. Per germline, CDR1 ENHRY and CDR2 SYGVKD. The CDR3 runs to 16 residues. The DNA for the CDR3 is TGTGCCATCAGAGAAGAATACAGGGGGCTGGGCGTCGAGCAGTACTTC. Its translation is CAIREEYRGLGVEQYF.

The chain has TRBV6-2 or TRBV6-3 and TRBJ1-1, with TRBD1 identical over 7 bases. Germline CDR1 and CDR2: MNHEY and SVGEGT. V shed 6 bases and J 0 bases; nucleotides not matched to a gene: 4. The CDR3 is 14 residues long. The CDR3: CASSPGGLNTEAFF. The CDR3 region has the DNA TGTGCCAGCAGCCCAGGGGGTTTGAACACTGAAGCTTTCTTT.

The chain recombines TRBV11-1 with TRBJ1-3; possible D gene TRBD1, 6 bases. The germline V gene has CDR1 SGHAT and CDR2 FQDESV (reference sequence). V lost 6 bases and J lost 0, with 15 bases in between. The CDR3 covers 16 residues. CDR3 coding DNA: TGTGCCAGCAGGAAACGACAGGCGACCTCTGGAAACACCATATATTTT. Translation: CASRKRQATSGNTIYF.

The CDR3 DNA reads TGTGCCAGCAGCTCCCCTCTGGAGCTTCCTACGCAGTATTTT. This codes for CASSSPLELPTQYF. The genes are TRBV3-1 (or the pseudogene TRBV3-2) and TRBJ2-3; D unresolved. Germline CDR1 is LGHDT and CDR2 is YNNKEL (reference sequence). V dropped 5 bases and J dropped 8 bases, with 17 bases sitting between them. The CDR3 has 14 amino acids.

CDR3 amino acids: CASSLATSLRGETQYF. CDR3 in DNA: TGTGCCAGCAGCTTAGCGACATCGTTAAGGGGAGAGACCCAGTACTTC. The rearrangement links TRBV11-2 to TRBJ2-5, with D perhaps TRBD1 (5 bases). Trimming left V 1 base short and J 4 bases short, with 16 bases between. Germline V lookup: CDR1 SGHAT, CDR2 FQNNGV. The CDR3 consists of 16 residues.

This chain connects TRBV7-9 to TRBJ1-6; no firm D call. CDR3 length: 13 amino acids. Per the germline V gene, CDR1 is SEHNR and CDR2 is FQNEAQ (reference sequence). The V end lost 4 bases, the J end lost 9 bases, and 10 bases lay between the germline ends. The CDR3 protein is CASSSEGGSPLHF. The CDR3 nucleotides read TGTGCCAGCAGCTCCGAGGGCGGTTCACCCCTCCACTTT.

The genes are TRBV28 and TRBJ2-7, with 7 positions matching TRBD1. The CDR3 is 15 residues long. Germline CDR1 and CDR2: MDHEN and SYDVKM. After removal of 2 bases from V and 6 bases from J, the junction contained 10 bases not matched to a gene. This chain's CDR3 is CASSLSIQGSLEQYF. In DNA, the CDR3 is TGTGCCAGCAGTTTAAGTATACAGGGGTCCCTCGAGCAGTACTTC.

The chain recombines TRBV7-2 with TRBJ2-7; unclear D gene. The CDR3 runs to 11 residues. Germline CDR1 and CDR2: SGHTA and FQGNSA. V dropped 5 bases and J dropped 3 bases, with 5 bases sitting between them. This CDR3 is CASSPGYEQYF. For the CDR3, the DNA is TGTGCCAGCAGCCCAGGCTACGAGCAGTACTTC.

CDR3 loop: CATSDLYSGNEQFF. The CDR3 DNA is TGTGCCACCAGTGATTTGTATTCGGGGAATGAGCAGTTCTTC. The V call is TRBV24-1, the J call TRBJ2-1, with a weak D call TRBD2 (5 bases). V dropped 0 bases and J dropped 7 bases, with 9 bases sitting between them. This CDR3 has 14 residues. Germline V gene sequence: CDR1 KGHDR, CDR2 SFDVKD.

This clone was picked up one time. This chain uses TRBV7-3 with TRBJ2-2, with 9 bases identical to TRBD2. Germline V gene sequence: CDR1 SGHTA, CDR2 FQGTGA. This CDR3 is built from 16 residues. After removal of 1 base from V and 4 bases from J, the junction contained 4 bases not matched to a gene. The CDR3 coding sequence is TGTGCCAGCAGCTTAAGGGGACTAGCACCCACCGGGGAGCTGTTTTTT. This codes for CASSLRGLAPTGELFF. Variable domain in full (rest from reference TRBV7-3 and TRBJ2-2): GAGVSQTPSNKVTEKGKYVELRCDPISGHTALYWYRQSLGQGPEFLIYFQGTGAADDSGLPNDRFFAVRPEGSVSTLKIQRTERGDSAVYLCASSLRGLAPTGELFFGEGSRLTVL.

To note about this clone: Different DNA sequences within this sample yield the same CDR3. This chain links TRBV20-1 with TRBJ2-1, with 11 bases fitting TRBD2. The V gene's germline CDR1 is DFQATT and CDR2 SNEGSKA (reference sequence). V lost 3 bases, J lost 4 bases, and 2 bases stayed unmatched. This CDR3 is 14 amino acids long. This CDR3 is CSASSSGRYNEQFF. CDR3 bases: TGCAGTGCTAGTTCTAGCGGGAGGTACAATGAGCAGTTCTTC.

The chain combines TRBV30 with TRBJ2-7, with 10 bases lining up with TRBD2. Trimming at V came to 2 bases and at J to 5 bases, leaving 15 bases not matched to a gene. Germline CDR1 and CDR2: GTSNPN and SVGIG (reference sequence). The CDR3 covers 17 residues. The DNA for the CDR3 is TGTGCCTGGAGTCGTTCGCGGTCTAGCGGGAGTAACAACGAGCAGTACTTC. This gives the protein CAWSRSRSSGSNNEQYF.

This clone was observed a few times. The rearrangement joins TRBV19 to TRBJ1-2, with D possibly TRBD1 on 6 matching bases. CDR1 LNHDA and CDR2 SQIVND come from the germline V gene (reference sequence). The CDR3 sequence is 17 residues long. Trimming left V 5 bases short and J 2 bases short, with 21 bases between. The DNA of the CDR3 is TGTGCCAGTAGTTCCGGGGGGGCGATGAAGGGAAACTATGGCTACACCTTC. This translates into CASSSGGAMKGNYGYTF.

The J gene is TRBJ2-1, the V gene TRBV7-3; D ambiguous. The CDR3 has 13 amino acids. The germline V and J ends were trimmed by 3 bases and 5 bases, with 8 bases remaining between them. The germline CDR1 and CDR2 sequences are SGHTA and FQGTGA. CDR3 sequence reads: CASSFIENNEQFF. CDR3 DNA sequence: TGTGCCAGCAGCTTCATAGAGAACAATGAGCAGTTCTTC.

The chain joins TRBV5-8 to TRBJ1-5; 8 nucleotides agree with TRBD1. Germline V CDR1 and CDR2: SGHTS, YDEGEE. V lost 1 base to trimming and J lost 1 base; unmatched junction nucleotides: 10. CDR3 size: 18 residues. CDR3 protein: CASSLYRPGGGSNQPQHF. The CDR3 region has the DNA TGTGCCAGCAGCTTGTACAGGCCAGGGGGCGGGAGCAATCAGCCCCAGCATTTT.

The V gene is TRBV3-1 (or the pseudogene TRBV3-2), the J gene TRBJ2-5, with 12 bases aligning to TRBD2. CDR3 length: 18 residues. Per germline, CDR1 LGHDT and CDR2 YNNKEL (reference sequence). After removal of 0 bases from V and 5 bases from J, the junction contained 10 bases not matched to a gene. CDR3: CASSQDTRLAGGLETQYF. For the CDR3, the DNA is TGTGCCAGCAGCCAAGATACCCGGCTAGCGGGAGGGCTGGAGACCCAGTACTTC.

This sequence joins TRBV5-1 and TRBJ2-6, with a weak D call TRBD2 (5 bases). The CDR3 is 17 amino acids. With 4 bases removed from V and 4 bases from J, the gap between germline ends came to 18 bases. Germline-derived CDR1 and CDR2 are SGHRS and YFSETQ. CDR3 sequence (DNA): TGCGCCAGCAGCGCGGCACCACCGGGATCCGGGGCCAACGTCCTGACTTTC. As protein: CASSAAPPGSGANVLTF.